These 3 T cell receptor beta chains were sequenced from one sample in a study of early T cells in non-severe SARS-CoV-2 infection. TCRdb re-analysed the 5' RACE reads in MiXCR, keeping a single row per CDR3 protein. The sample lists approximately 62,000 distinct CDR3 sequences; 9.5% to 15% were seen once. What was sequenced was whole blood. The receptors here all came from an adult who was a healthcare worker with PCR-confirmed SARS-CoV-2 infection or an uninfected control (not recorded which).

There are a few counts of this clonotype. This rearrangement joins TRBV20-1 to TRBJ2-7; D possibly matches TRBD1 or TRBD2 (5 bases each). The CDR3 runs 11 residues. The germline V and J ends were trimmed by 2 bases and 4 bases, with 6 bases remaining between them. CDR1 is DFQATT, CDR2 SNEGSKA, per germline (reference sequence). The CDR3 reads CSARWGYEQYF. As DNA, the CDR3 is TGCAGTGCTAGATGGGGGTACGAGCAGTACTTC.

This clonotype was observed a few times. The chain links TRBV7-3 to TRBJ1-2, with D unresolved. The CDR3 loop spans 12 amino acids. Germline CDR1 is SGHTA and CDR2 is FQGTGA. Trimming took 5 bases from V and 4 from J, leaving 8 bases between them. CDR3 coding DNA: TGTGCCAGCAGCATGGGAGGCTATGGCTACACCTTC. Protein: CASSMGGYGYTF.

This clonotype has ten or more counts. The chain is built from TRBV27 and TRBJ1-5; tentative D call: TRBD1 (6 bases). Germline CDR1 MNHEY, CDR2 SMNVEV (reference sequence). Trimming removed 5 bases at V and 4 bases at J, with 6 bases between. This CDR3 is built from 12 residues. The CDR3 DNA sequence: TGTGCCAGCAGTCAGGGGAATCAGCCCCAGCATTTT. As protein: CASSQGNQPQHF.